Listed below are T cell receptor beta chains from one sample, sequenced in a study of T cell repertoires in cytomegalovirus infection. TCRdb re-called the reads with MiXCR, one entry per CDR3 protein. The table lists about 920,000 distinct CDR3 sequences, around 32% of them singletons. Their antigen targets remain unknown. Sequencing was performed on cultured CD8+ T cells from PBMCs, taken from culture after CMV antigen stimulation. Receptors originate from a human donor in good health (CMV status not recorded). Some clones in this sample may be carry-over from other donors' samples. Each CDR3 is given with its conserved first and last residue. The order of the fields is CDR3 protein, CDR3 DNA, J gene, clone size, D gene, V gene. D genes are given only for firm matches. Size is omitted from some rows. Given values are once, few, many or a class for expanded clones.

CASSATGEGTDTQYF,TGTGCCAGCAGCGCCACAGGGGAAGGCACAGATACGCAGTATTTT,TRBJ2-3,NA,TRBD1,TRBV11-2
CASSYALSNQPQHF,TGTGCCAGCAGTTACGCTCTGAGCAATCAGCCCCAGCATTTT,TRBJ1-5,NA,NA,TRBV6-6
CASSQSSEAFF,TGCGCCAGCAGCCAGTCTTCTGAAGCTTTCTTT,TRBJ1-1,NA,NA,TRBV4-1
CASSPTGTSSYEQYF,TGTGCCAGCAGCCCAACCGGGACAAGCTCCTACGAGCAGTACTTC,TRBJ2-7,NA,NA,TRBV7-1
CATSRDPTGGGAYEQYF,TGTGCCACCAGCAGAGATCCGACAGGGGGTGGCGCCTACGAGCAGTACTTC,TRBJ2-7,NA,TRBD1,TRBV15
CSGSPPQRGEEPTIYF,TGCAGTGGTAGTCCACCCCAAAGGGGAGAGGAGCCCACCATATATTTT,TRBJ1-3,NA,NA,TRBV20-1
CASRAGTGELFF,TGTGCCAGCAGAGCGGGCACCGGGGAGCTGTTTTTT,TRBJ2-2,few,NA,TRBV7-6
CASGRAGGLAQHF,TGTGCCAGCGGTAGGGCAGGCGGGTTGGCCCAGCATTTT,TRBJ1-5,NA,NA,TRBV12-3/TRBV12-4
CASSSKPPYEQYF,TGTGCCAGCAGCTCAAAACCCCCTTACGAGCAGTACTTC,TRBJ2-7,few,NA,TRBV7-9
CASRLDRAQYF,TGCGCCAGCAGACTTGATCGGGCCCAGTACTTC,TRBJ2-5,NA,NA,TRBV5-1
CASRLDYSNQPQHF,TGTGCCAGCAGGCTGGACTATAGCAATCAGCCCCAGCATTTT,TRBJ1-5,few,NA,TRBV6-2/TRBV6-3
CASSEEDSSGNTIYF,TGTGCCAGCAGTGAAGAGGACAGCTCTGGAAACACCATATATTTT,TRBJ1-3,many,NA,TRBV6-1
CASSLSAGDTQTDTQYF,TGTGCCAGCAGTTTATCGGCCGGGGACACCCAAACAGATACGCAGTATTTT,TRBJ2-3,NA,NA,TRBV27
CASSKGWDTEAFF,TGTGCCAGCAGTAAGGGCTGGGACACTGAAGCTTTCTTT,TRBJ1-1,many,NA,TRBV6-1
CASSWSSGDNTGELFF,TGTGCCAGCAGTTGGTCTAGCGGGGATAACACCGGGGAGCTGTTTTTT,TRBJ2-2,few,TRBD2,TRBV27
CASSYSNSPDEQYF,TGTGCCAGCAGTTACTCGAATTCCCCTGACGAGCAGTACTTC,TRBJ2-7,NA,NA,TRBV6-2/TRBV6-3
CASSEHAGFANEKLFF,TGTGCCAGCAGTGAACACGCGGGTTTTGCTAATGAAAAACTGTTTTTT,TRBJ1-4,NA,NA,TRBV6-1
CASTSGQGGNTGELFF,TGTGCCAGCACTTCCGGACAGGGAGGGAACACCGGGGAGCTGTTTTTT,TRBJ2-2,NA,TRBD1,TRBV2
CASSPGTIGTDTQYF,TGTGCCAGCAGCCCTGGGACTATAGGCACAGATACGCAGTATTTT,TRBJ2-3,many,TRBD2,TRBV12-3/TRBV12-4
CASSVGPSDQPQHF,TGTGCCAGCAGCGTGGGACCGTCGGATCAGCCCCAGCATTTT,TRBJ1-5,NA,NA,TRBV7-9
CASSSGQGDATNEKLFF,TGTGCCAGCAGTTCCGGACAGGGAGATGCAACTAATGAAAAACTGTTTTTT,TRBJ1-4,few,TRBD1,TRBV7-6
CASSAESTGAGEQFF,TGTGCCAGTAGTGCAGAATCCACAGGGGCAGGTGAGCAGTTCTTC,TRBJ2-1,NA,TRBD1,TRBV19